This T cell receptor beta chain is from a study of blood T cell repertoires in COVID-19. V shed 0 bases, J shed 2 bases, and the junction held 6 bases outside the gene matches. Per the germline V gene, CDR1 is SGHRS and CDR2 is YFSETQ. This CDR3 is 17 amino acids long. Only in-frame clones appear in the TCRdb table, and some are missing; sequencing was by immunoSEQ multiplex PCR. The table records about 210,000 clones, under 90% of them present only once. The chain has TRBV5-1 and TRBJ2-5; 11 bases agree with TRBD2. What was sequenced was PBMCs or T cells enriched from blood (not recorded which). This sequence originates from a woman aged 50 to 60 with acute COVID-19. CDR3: CASSLAPASGGQETQYF. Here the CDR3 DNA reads TGCGCCAGCAGCTTGGCCCCGGCTAGCGGGGGGCAAGAGACCCAGTACTTC.